This passage covers 23 T cell receptor beta chains from one sample sequenced in a study of blood T cell repertoires in COVID-19. Only in-frame clones appear in the TCRdb table, and some are missing; sequencing was by immunoSEQ multiplex PCR. Of about 53,000 clones in the sample, 65% to 85% are singletons; the top ten hold 43%. Sample: peripheral blood. The origin of the receptors is an older man with active or convalescent COVID-19.

This chain joins TRBV27 and TRBJ1-4; D gene unclear. CDR3 length: 14 amino acids. V dropped 4 bases and J dropped 4 bases, with 10 bases sitting between them. Germline V gene lookup returns CDR1 MNHEY and CDR2 SMNVEV (reference sequence). The CDR3 nucleotides read TGTGCCAGCAGTTCAGGACTGATTAATGAAAAACTGTTTTTT. This sequence encodes CASSSGLINEKLFF. The variable domain in full, with the rest retrieved from reference TRBV27 and TRBJ1-4, is EAQVTQNPRYLITVTGKKLTVTCSQNMNHEYMSWYRQDPGLGLRQIYYSMNVEVTDKGDVPEGYKVSRKEKRNFPLILESPSPNQTSLYFCASSSGLINEKLFFGSGTQLSVL.

This clone was seen only a few times. The chain employs TRBV6-5 and TRBJ1-1; the match to TRBD1 covers 10 bases. Germline CDR1 and CDR2: MNHEY and SVGAGI. This CDR3 is built from 15 residues. Losses at the gene ends were 2 bases for V and 1 base for J; bases not matched to a gene: 1. The CDR3: CASSYRDRGNTEAFF. The CDR3, as DNA: TGTGCCAGCAGTTACCGGGACAGGGGGAACACTGAAGCTTTCTTT.

This clone was observed a handful of times. The genes are TRBV20-1 and TRBJ2-3; D remains unclear. Per the germline V gene, CDR1 is DFQATT and CDR2 is SNEGSKA (reference sequence). There are 12 residues in the CDR3. Deletions cut 3 bases from V and 9 bases from J, with 13 bases between. The CDR3 coding sequence is TGCAGTGCTAGTTCACCCGTTCTAACGCAGTATTTT. This encodes CSASSPVLTQYF.

This clone is a singleton in its sample. The V and J genes are TRBV27 and TRBJ1-3; D uncertain. Germline V gene data show CDR1 as MNHEY and CDR2 as SMNVEV (reference sequence). V shed 1 base and J shed 4 bases, with 8 bases lying between them. CDR3 length: 14 amino acids. CDR3 sequence: CASSLFAGGNTIYF. CDR3 DNA: TGTGCCAGCAGTTTATTTGCAGGCGGAAACACCATATATTTT.

J is TRBJ1-1 and V is TRBV2, with D uncertain. Germline values: CDR1 SNHLY, CDR2 FYNNEI. V lost 7 bases, J lost 0 bases, and 12 bases lay in between. This CDR3 contains 14 residues. The CDR3 region is CASKLQNMNTEAFF. CDR3 DNA sequence: TGTGCCAGCAAATTACAGAATATGAACACTGAAGCTTTCTTT. The full variable domain, rest sourced from reference TRBV2 and TRBJ1-1, is EPEVTQTPSHQVTQMGQEVILRCVPISNHLYFYWYRQILGQKVEFLVSFYNNEISEKSEIFDDQFSVERPDGSNFTLKIRSTKLEDSAMYFCASKLQNMNTEAFFGQGTRLTVV.

V is TRBV7-2 and J is TRBJ2-1; maybe TRBD2 (5 bases). This CDR3 comprises 15 residues. Trimming removed 1 base from V and 8 bases from J, with 15 bases in between. Germline CDR1 reads SGHTA; CDR2 reads FQGNSA. CDR3 protein: CASSLVRARQDEQFF. The DNA for the CDR3 is TGTGCCAGCAGCTTAGTGAGGGCAAGGCAAGATGAGCAGTTCTTC. Looking up the rest from reference TRBV7-2 and TRBJ2-1 gives the full variable domain: GAGVSQSPSNKVTEKGKDVELRCDPISGHTALYWYRQSLGQGLEFLIYFQGNSAPDKSGLPSDRFSAERTGGSVSTLTIQRTQQEDSAVYLCASSLVRARQDEQFFGPGTRLTVL.

V usage is TRBV7-9 and J usage is TRBJ1-3; maybe TRBD1 (6 bases). Between the trimmed V and J ends, which lost 5 bases and 0 bases, there was a span of 17 bases. The length of the CDR3 is 17 residues. Germline V gene data show CDR1 as SEHNR and CDR2 as FQNEAQ (reference sequence). The CDR3 DNA is TGTGCCAGCAGCCCTAACAGGGCACTTATCTCTGGAAACACCATATATTTT. Amino acids: CASSPNRALISGNTIYF.

This clone was recorded only once. The rearrangement uses TRBV7-3 and TRBJ1-1; 9 bases line up with TRBD1. The germline V gene encodes CDR1 SGHTA and CDR2 FQGTGA. The CDR3 sequence is 15 residues long. Unmatched junction bases numbered 8, after V lost 4 bases and J lost 5 bases. DNA for the CDR3: TGTGCCAGCAGCTCCGGACAGGGGAGAAATACTGAAGCTTTCTTT. Its translation is CASSSGQGRNTEAFF.

The chain uses TRBV28 and TRBJ2-7; 7 positions agree with TRBD2. This CDR3 comprises 14 residues. With V trimmed by 7 bases and J by 3 bases, 9 bases remained unmatched. Germline loops: CDR1 MDHEN, CDR2 SYDVKM. CDR3 protein: CASKGRGPVYEQYF. The CDR3 DNA reads as TGTGCCAGCAAGGGGAGGGGACCGGTCTACGAGCAGTACTTC.

This clone was counted between two and nine times. This chain uses TRBV28 with TRBJ2-4, with D possibly being TRBD2 (5 bases). The CDR3 spans 16 residues. V gave up 7 bases and J gave up 0 bases, with 16 bases separating them. Germline V CDR1 and CDR2: MDHEN, SYDVKM. CDR3 nucleotide sequence: TGTGCCAGCACGCCCAGAGGGTTTGCAGCCAAAAACATTCAGTACTTC. Protein product: CASTPRGFAAKNIQYF.

The V call is TRBV30, the J call TRBJ2-1; 7 bases match TRBD2. This CDR3 has 12 residues. Germline V gene sequence: CDR1 GTSNPN, CDR2 SVGIG (reference sequence). J lost 9 bases, V lost 1 base, and 3 bases had no gene match. The CDR3 is CAWSGGEGEQFF. CDR3 in DNA: TGTGCCTGGAGTGGGGGGGAGGGTGAGCAGTTCTTC. The whole variable domain, filled in from reference TRBV30 and TRBJ2-1, reads SQTIHQWPATLVQPVGSPLSLECTVEGTSNPNLYWYRQAAGRGLQLLFYSVGIGQISSEVPQNLSASRPQDRQFILSSKKLLLSDSGFYLCAWSGGEGEQFFGPGTRLTVL.

This clone turned up a few times. The CDR3 nucleotides read TGTGCCAGCAGTGTGGGACAGGGGGCATCACCCCTCCACTTT. Translated: CASSVGQGASPLHF. The J gene is TRBJ1-6, the V gene TRBV2; 12 bases are shared with TRBD1. V trimming: 4 bases; J trimming: 10 bases; junction bases outside the gene matches: 2. Germline-derived CDR1 and CDR2 are SNHLY and FYNNEI. The CDR3 consists of 14 residues.

V gene TRBV7-3 combines with J gene TRBJ2-3; TRBD2 matches at 12 bases. The V and J ends lost 5 bases and 3 bases, in that order; junction bases with no gene match: 3. The CDR3 loop spans 15 amino acids. The germline V gene encodes CDR1 SGHTA and CDR2 FQGTGA. CDR3 loop: CASSPTSGSTDTQYF. The CDR3 DNA is TGTGCCAGCAGCCCGACTAGCGGGAGTACAGATACGCAGTATTTT. Complete variable domain (other parts from reference TRBV7-3 and TRBJ2-3): GAGVSQTPSNKVTEKGKYVELRCDPISGHTALYWYRQSLGQGPEFLIYFQGTGAADDSGLPNDRFFAVRPEGSVSTLKIQRTERGDSAVYLCASSPTSGSTDTQYFGPGTRLTVL.

J is TRBJ2-3 and V is TRBV4-2, with D perhaps TRBD2 (5 bases). Germline CDR1 LGHNA, CDR2 YNFKEQ. With 3 bases removed from V and 0 bases from J, the gap between germline ends came to 13 bases. The CDR3 spans 16 residues. The CDR3 region has the DNA TGTGCCAGCAGCCAGTTCTCAGCGGAGAGCACAGATACGCAGTATTTT. It is translated as CASSQFSAESTDTQYF.

CDR3 DNA: TGTGCCAGCAGCCCCCTAGCCGGCGGTGCAGGGGGAGGAGAGACCCAGTACTTC. This translates into CASSPLAGGAGGGETQYF. The chain combines TRBV7-2 with TRBJ2-5; possible D gene TRBD1, 7 bases. Trimming cost V 5 bases and J 4 bases, with 26 bases left between them. Germline V gene lookup returns CDR1 SGHTA and CDR2 FQGNSA. This CDR3 region has 18 residues.

The chain has TRBV4-3 and TRBJ2-1; 9 bases are shared with TRBD2. This CDR3 has 19 residues. CDR1 is LGHNA, CDR2 YSLEER, per germline. Trimming removed 0 bases from V and 4 bases from J; junction bases left unmatched: 13. The CDR3 protein is CASSQDLSRPGLAYNEQFF. The CDR3 DNA follows: TGCGCCAGCAGCCAAGATCTAAGTCGCCCGGGACTAGCTTACAATGAGCAGTTCTTC.

The chain is built from TRBV30 and TRBJ1-2, with a tentative D call TRBD1 (5 bases). The CDR3 extends over 11 amino acids. From germline, CDR1 is GTSNPN and CDR2 SVGIG (reference sequence). Trimming took 8 bases from V and 7 from J, leaving 14 bases between them. DNA of the CDR3: TGTGCCGGGTTTCGGGGGTTTGGCTACACCTTC. Translation: CAGFRGFGYTF.

The count of this clone is one. This chain links TRBV20-1 with TRBJ2-5; 11 bases fit TRBD2. The CDR3 consists of 16 residues. The V gene end was trimmed by 3 bases and the J gene end by 4 bases; junction bases not matched to a gene: 10. CDR1 and CDR2 (germline): DFQATT, SNEGSKA (reference sequence). The CDR3 DNA is TGCAGTGCTAGTAGCCTAGCGGGGGGCAGAGGAGAGACCCAGTACTTC. Its protein is CSASSLAGGRGETQYF.

In this sample, this clone turned up a few times. The chain couples TRBV18 to TRBJ1-5; no definite D call. This CDR3 spans 15 amino acids. Trimming cost V 6 bases and J 11 bases, with 23 bases left between them. Germline V lookup: CDR1 KGHSH, CDR2 LQKENI. CDR3 sequence (DNA): TGTGCCAGCTCTGACGGGATTCATAGCGGAGTAGCCCAGCATTTT. It codes for CASSDGIHSGVAQHF. Full variable domain (missing parts from reference TRBV18 and TRBJ1-5): NAGVMQNPRHLVRRRGQEARLRCSPMKGHSHVYWYRQLPEEGLKFMVYLQKENIIDESGMPKERFSAEFPKEGPSILRIQQVVRGDSAAYFCASSDGIHSGVAQHFGDGTRLSIL.

This clone is a singleton in its sample. CDR3 in amino acids: CASSLTGQLGNTIYF. In DNA, the CDR3 is TGTGCCAGCAGCTTAACAGGACAGCTTGGAAACACCATATATTTT. The chain couples TRBV7-2 to TRBJ1-3, with D possibly being TRBD1 (6 bases). The CDR3 has 15 amino acids. The V gene lost 2 bases and the J gene lost 3 bases, with 11 bases spanning the gap. Germline assignment: CDR1 SGHTA and CDR2 FQGNSA. The complete variable domain, with remaining parts taken from reference TRBV7-2 and TRBJ1-3, reads GAGVSQSPSNKVTEKGKDVELRCDPISGHTALYWYRQSLGQGLEFLIYFQGNSAPDKSGLPSDRFSAERTGGSVSTLTIQRTQQEDSAVYLCASSLTGQLGNTIYFGEGSWLTVV.

V is TRBV7-8 and J is TRBJ1-5, with D perhaps matching TRBD1 (5 bases). The length of the CDR3 is 15 residues. The V and J ends lost 5 bases and 2 bases respectively, with 13 bases between them. CDR1 and CDR2 from the germline V gene are SGHVS and FQNEAQ. In DNA form, the CDR3 reads TGTGCCAGCAGCGCCCGGTGGGGGGGCAATCAGCCCCAGCATTTT. This gives the protein CASSARWGGNQPQHF.

J is TRBJ2-3 and V is TRBV18; TRBD2 aligns across 14 bases. Trimming cost V 3 bases and J 4 bases; bases outside gene matches: 3. This CDR3 comprises 16 residues. Germline V lookup: CDR1 KGHSH, CDR2 LQKENI. CDR3 sequence (DNA): TGTGCCAGCTCACCGACTAGCGGGGGGGCAGCAGATACGCAGTATTTT. This translates into CASSPTSGGAADTQYF.

J is TRBJ2-7 and V is TRBV6-5; D possibly corresponds to TRBD2 (6 bases). The germline V and J ends were trimmed by 0 bases and 4 bases, with 13 bases remaining between them. From germline, CDR1 is MNHEY and CDR2 SVGAGI. This CDR3 contains 15 residues. CDR3 DNA sequence: TGTGCCAGCAGTTACTCAAGGGGACTTCTTTACGAGCAGTACTTC. Amino acids: CASSYSRGLLYEQYF.